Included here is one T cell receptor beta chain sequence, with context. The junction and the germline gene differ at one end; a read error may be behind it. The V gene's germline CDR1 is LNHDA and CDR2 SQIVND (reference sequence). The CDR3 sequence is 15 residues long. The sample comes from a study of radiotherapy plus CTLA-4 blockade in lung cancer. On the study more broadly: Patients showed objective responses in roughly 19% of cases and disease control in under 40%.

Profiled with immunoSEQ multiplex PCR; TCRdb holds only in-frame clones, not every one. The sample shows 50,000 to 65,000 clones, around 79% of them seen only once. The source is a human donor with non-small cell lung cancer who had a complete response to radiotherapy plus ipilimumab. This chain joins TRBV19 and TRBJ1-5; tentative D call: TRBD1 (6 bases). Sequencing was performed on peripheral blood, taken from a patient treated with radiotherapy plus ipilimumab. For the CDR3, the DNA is TGTGCCAGTAACATACAGGGTTTTAGCGATCAGCCCCAGCATTTT. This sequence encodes CASNIQGFSDQPQHF.